This entry lists 6 T cell receptor beta chains sequenced from one sample in a study of blood T cell repertoires in COVID-19 (dated by TCRdb to the early 2020s). To prepare the library, the immunoSEQ multiplex PCR assay was applied. TCRdb took this table from immuneACCESS and kept in-frame rearrangements with V and J called. Such tables lack part of the clones; where checked against another copy, unresolved V genes explain under half of the gap, and the rest is unexplained. The sample table holds under 200,000 clones, of which roughly 84% were seen once. The ten largest clonotypes hold about 1.5% of the sample. The sample comprised peripheral blood. The receptors here all came from a human donor in a cohort sampled during active COVID-19.

The rearrangement joins TRBV7-6 to TRBJ2-3; weak D call: TRBD2 (5 bases). Trimming left V 2 bases short and J 6 bases short, with 15 bases between. Germline V CDR1 and CDR2: SGHVS, FNYEAQ. The CDR3 has 15 amino acids. The CDR3, as DNA: TGTGCCAGCAGCTTATCGGGAAGCTTCACGGATACGCAGTATTTT. Translation gives CASSLSGSFTDTQYF.

The chain uses TRBV29-1 and TRBJ1-1, with TRBD1 matching over 10 bases. V was pared by 6 bases and J by 4 bases, with 5 bases of the junction left unmatched. The CDR3 runs to 13 residues. Germline-derived CDR1 and CDR2 are SQVTM and ANQGSEA. CDR3 nucleotides: TGCAGCGTCCATGGGACAGGGGTCACTGAAGCTTTCTTT. It codes for CSVHGTGVTEAFF.

As DNA, the CDR3 is TGTGCCAGCAGCTTTTCCTCGGACTCCCATCAGACCCAGTACTTC. The encoded protein is CASSFSSDSHQTQYF. This sequence joins TRBV5-5 and TRBJ2-5, with D perhaps matching TRBD2 (5 bases). The CDR3 contains 15 residues. The ends were cut back, 2 bases at V and 6 bases at J, with 17 bases in the middle. Per the germline V gene, CDR1 is SGHKS and CDR2 is YYEKEE (reference sequence). The whole variable domain, remainder taken from reference TRBV5-5 and TRBJ2-5, is DAGVTQSPTHLIKTRGQQVTLRCSPISGHKSVSWYQQVLGQGPQFIFQYYEKEERGRGNFPDRFSARQFPNYSSELNVNALLLGDSALYLCASSFSSDSHQTQYFGPGTRLLVL.

This clone was recorded once. The rearrangement links TRBV7-2 to TRBJ1-5, with TRBD1 matching 9 bases. V was clipped by 5 bases and J by 6 bases; unmatched bases: 8. Germline loops: CDR1 SGHTA, CDR2 FQGNSA. This CDR3 has 15 amino acids. The CDR3 bases are TGTGCCAGCAGCGAAACAGGGGGCCGATTTCAGCCCCAGCATTTT. Its translation: CASSETGGRFQPQHF.

The chain recombines TRBV10-3 with TRBJ1-1; D might be TRBD1 (6 bases). Trimming took 0 bases from V and 2 from J, leaving 10 bases between them. The CDR3 is made up of 15 amino acids. Germline-derived CDR1 and CDR2 are ENHRY and SYGVKD. DNA for the CDR3: TGTGCCATCAGTGAGTCGACAGGAGGAAACACTGAAGCTTTCTTT. Its protein is CAISESTGGNTEAFF.

This chain joins TRBV18 and TRBJ2-1; 12 bases map to TRBD2. This CDR3 spans 15 amino acids. Unmatched junction bases numbered 6, after V lost 3 bases and J lost 9 bases. Germline V gives CDR1 KGHSH, CDR2 LQKENI. CDR3: CASSPRLAGEGEQFF. CDR3 nucleotide sequence: TGTGCCAGCTCACCGCGACTAGCGGGAGAGGGTGAGCAGTTCTTC.